The sample holds many counts of the clone carrying this T cell receptor beta chain. Antigen specificity is unknown. The V gene lost 1 base and the J gene lost 3 bases, with 15 bases spanning the gap. Germline assignment: CDR1 WNHNN and CDR2 SYGVQD (reference sequence). This CDR3 spans 16 amino acids. In TCRdb, the PCR reads were re-called with MiXCR into one record per CDR3 protein. Among 70,000 to 90,000 distinct CDR3 sequences listed, 21% were seen once. This sample was included in a study of molecular identifiers for immune sequencing clone quantification. Isolation of naive CD8 T cells was achieved by sorting on a CD8+CD4-CCR7+CD45RA+ phenotype. Findings of the study overall: Highly expanded clone sizes could be underestimated through barcode sharing by identical TCR molecules. For effector cells, clones above 20 RNA copies held over 98% of molecules; for naive cells, under 1%. One cell's worth of spiked Jurkat TCR RNA was reportedly detectable among approximately 990,000 naive cells.

The sequencing input was naive CD8+ T cells from blood, with Jurkat cell RNA spiked in. Described subset: FACS-sorted CD8+CD4-CCR7+CD45RA+ naive T cells. The rearrangement links TRBV10-1 to TRBJ2-5; D is unresolved. The clonotype was recovered from a human donor in good health. Some libraries in this study had Jurkat cell RNA spiked in. The CDR3 protein is CASSEYRANREETQYF. In DNA, the CDR3 is TGCGCCAGCAGTGAGTACCGGGCCAACCGAGAAGAGACCCAGTACTTC.